This is a list of T cell receptor beta chains from one sample in a study of shared T cell receptors in the human thymus. Assay used: immunoSEQ multiplex PCR; TCRdb lists only in-frame clones, some missing. The sample includes approximately 660,000 clones, around 87% of them seen just once. The sample also formed part of further work on human thymus T cells.

The specimen was thymocytes. All receptors come from a boy less than two years old with a congenital heart defect. The CDR3 runs from the conserved cysteine through the conserved F or W. D genes are given only for firm matches. Clone size, where shown, is once, few, many, or a class for clones that have expanded.

clone_size d_call j_call v_call cdr3_aa
- - TRBJ2-2 TRBV10-3 CAISVKNTGELFF
- - TRBJ2-2 TRBV29-1 CSVEILSGGELFF
- TRBD2 TRBJ2-3 TRBV30 CAWSPYNLISSGSDTQYF
- TRBD1 TRBJ2-5 TRBV19 CASSSQGQGSATQYF
- - TRBJ2-7 TRBV19 CASSIARRGSYEQYF
once TRBD2 TRBJ2-5 TRBV2 CASSTSGQETQYF
- - TRBJ1-1 TRBV6-6 CASSLTLSEGQGEAFF
- - TRBJ2-1 TRBV5-1 CATRTIGVGEQFF
- TRBD1 TRBJ2-7 TRBV6-5 CASSYYRDRPYEQYF
- TRBD2 TRBJ2-3 TRBV7-3 CASSLRQRGNGDTQYF
- TRBD2 TRBJ2-1 TRBV27 CASRGGRAYEQFF
- - TRBJ2-7 TRBV30 CAWSSGTSPTYEQYF
- - TRBJ2-7 TRBV10-2 CASSLQNEQYF
- TRBD2 TRBJ2-1 TRBV11-2 CASSPSTSGDNEQFF
- - TRBJ1-2 TRBV28 CASSFEGRGGYGYTF
- - TRBJ2-7 TRBV5-8 CASTGSPYEQYF
- TRBD2 TRBJ2-1 TRBV4-2 CASSQDGLADYNEQFF